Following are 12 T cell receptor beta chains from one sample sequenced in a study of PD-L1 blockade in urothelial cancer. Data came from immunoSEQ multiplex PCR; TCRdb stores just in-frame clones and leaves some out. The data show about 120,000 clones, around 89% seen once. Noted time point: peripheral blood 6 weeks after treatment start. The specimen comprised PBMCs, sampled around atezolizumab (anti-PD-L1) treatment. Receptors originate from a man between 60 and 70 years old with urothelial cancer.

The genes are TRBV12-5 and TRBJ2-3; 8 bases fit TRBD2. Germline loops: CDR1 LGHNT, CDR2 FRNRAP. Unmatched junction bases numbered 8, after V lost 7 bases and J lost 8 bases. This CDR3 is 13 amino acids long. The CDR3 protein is CASASAGATTQYF. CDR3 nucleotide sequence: TGTGCTAGTGCCTCAGCGGGGGCCACTACGCAGTATTTT.

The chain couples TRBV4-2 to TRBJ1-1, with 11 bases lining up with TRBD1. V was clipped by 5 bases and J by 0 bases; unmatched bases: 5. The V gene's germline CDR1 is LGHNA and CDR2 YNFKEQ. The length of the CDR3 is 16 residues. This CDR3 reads CASSTRTGGLNTEAFF. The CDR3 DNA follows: TGTGCCAGCAGCACCAGGACAGGGGGCCTGAACACTGAAGCTTTCTTT.

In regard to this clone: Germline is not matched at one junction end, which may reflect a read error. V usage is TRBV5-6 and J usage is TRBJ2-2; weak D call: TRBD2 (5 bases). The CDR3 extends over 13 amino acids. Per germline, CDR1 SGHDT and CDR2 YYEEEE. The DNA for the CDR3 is TGTGCCAGCAACCCCGGAAACACCGGGGAACTGTTTTTT. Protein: CASNPGNTGELFF.

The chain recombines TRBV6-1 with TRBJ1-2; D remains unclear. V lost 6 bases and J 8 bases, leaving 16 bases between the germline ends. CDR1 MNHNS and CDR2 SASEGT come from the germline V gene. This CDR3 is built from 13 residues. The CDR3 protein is CASSYKEGSGYTF. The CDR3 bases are TGTGCCAGCAGCTATAAGGAGGGCTCCGGCTACACCTTC.

The CDR3 region has the DNA TGTGCCTGGAGTGCACAGGGGACCTTCGCAGATACGCAGTATTTT. It yields the protein CAWSAQGTFADTQYF. The J gene is TRBJ2-3, the V gene TRBV30; TRBD1 aligns across 7 bases. Trimming took 1 base from V and 4 from J; bases not matched to a gene: 8. The germline gives CDR1 GTSNPN, CDR2 SVGIG (reference sequence). The CDR3 covers 15 residues.

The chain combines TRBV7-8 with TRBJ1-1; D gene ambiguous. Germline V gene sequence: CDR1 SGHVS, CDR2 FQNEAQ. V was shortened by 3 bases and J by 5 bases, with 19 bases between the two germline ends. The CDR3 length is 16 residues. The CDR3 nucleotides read TGTGCCAGCAGCTTGCGGGCCTCATGGAGTGGAACTGAAGCTTTCTTT. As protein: CASSLRASWSGTEAFF.

CDR3 nucleotide sequence: TGCGCCAGCAGCCAGACAGGGTTAAATGAGCAGTACTTC. Its translation: CASSQTGLNEQYF. The rearrangement uses TRBV4-1 and TRBJ2-7; 7 bases match TRBD1. From germline, CDR1 is MGHRA and CDR2 YSYEKL. CDR3 length equals 13 residues. Losses at the gene ends were 3 bases for V and 7 bases for J; bases not matched to a gene: 6.

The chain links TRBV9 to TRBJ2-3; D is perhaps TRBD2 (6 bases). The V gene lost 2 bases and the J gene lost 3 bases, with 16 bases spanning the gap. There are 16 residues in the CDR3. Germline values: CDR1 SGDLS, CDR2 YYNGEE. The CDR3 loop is CASSVRQTAGTDTQYF. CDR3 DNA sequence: TGTGCCAGCAGCGTGAGGCAGACGGCGGGGACAGATACGCAGTATTTT.

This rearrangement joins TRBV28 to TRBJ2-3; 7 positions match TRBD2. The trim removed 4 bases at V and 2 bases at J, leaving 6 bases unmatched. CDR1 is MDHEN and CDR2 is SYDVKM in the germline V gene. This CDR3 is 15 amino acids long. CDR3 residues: CASSSSGVLTDTQYF. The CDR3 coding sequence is TGTGCCAGCAGTTCTAGCGGAGTACTCACAGATACGCAGTATTTT.

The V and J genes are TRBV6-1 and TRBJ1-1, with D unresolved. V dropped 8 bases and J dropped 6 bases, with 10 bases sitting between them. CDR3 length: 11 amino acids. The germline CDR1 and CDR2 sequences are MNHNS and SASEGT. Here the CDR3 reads CASPAVAEAFF. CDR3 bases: TGTGCCAGCCCTGCAGTGGCTGAAGCTTTCTTT.

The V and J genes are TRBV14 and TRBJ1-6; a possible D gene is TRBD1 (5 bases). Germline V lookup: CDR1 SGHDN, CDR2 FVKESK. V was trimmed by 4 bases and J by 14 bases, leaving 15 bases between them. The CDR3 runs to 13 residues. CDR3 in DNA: TGTGCCAGCAGCCTCCTCAGGGATCGGACCCTCCACTTT. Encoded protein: CASSLLRDRTLHF.

CDR3 region: CASSADEQGYGYTF. The CDR3 DNA is TGTGCCAGCAGCGCAGATGAGCAGGGCTATGGCTACACCTTC. The chain couples TRBV5-6 to TRBJ1-2, with TRBD1 as a possible D gene (5 bases). Germline CDR1 SGHDT, CDR2 YYEEEE. The CDR3 spans 14 residues. V shed 4 bases and J shed 4 bases, with 14 bases lying between them.